Sequencing of this T cell receptor beta chain was carried out in a study of monozygotic twins with inflammatory bowel disease. Study outcomes and limitations: TCRbeta inverse Simpson diversity was decreased in IBD patients versus healthy co-twins. IBD patients shared fewer clonotypes with others than healthy twins, especially with disease activity.

Of note for this clonotype: The antigen remains undetermined.

For every sample, eight separate reactions were used to make cDNA. Via template switching, UMIs carrying a 6-nucleotide sample barcode were introduced. TCRdb re-called the 5' RACE reads; one entry per CDR3 protein, DNA not given. The sample includes roughly 160,000 distinct CDR3 sequences. The TCR originated in a human donor with ulcerative colitis or Crohn's disease, or a healthy co-twin of an affected twin (not recorded which). The sequencing input was blood.

The CDR3: CASSYASYSNQPQHF. V is TRBV6-2 or TRBV6-3 and J is TRBJ1-5. This CDR3 is built from 15 residues. Germline values: CDR1 MNHEY, CDR2 SVGEGT.